This passage covers 22 T cell receptor beta chains from one sample sequenced in a study of shared clonotypes between healthy human individuals. Sequencing used immunoSEQ multiplex PCR; TCRdb keeps in-frame clones, though not all of them. The table records 2 million to 2.5 million clones, 85% to 95% of them present only once. Sequencing used naive CD4+ T cells from PBMCs. Subset here: CD45RA+ positively selected. The source of these receptors is a man between 18 and 35 years old in good health. Some clones in this sample may be carry-over from other donors' samples.

This rearrangement joins TRBV10-3 to TRBJ1-1; D is ambiguous. This CDR3 region has 16 residues. Germline CDR1 ENHRY, CDR2 SYGVKD. Trimming took off 2 bases at V and 6 bases at J, with 19 bases between the two ends. CDR3 in DNA: TGTGCCATCAGTGAGCCTTCTAGGACTCGGACCCCTGAAGCTTTCTTT. Its protein product is CAISEPSRTRTPEAFF.

The chain carries TRBV6-6 and TRBJ2-7, with 8 bases matching TRBD1. The CDR3 runs to 15 residues. Germline V gene sequence: CDR1 MNHNY, CDR2 SVGAGI (reference sequence). J gave up 4 bases and V 6 bases, and 11 bases lay outside the gene matches. The CDR3: CASSSRGPPKYEQYF. The CDR3 DNA sequence: TGTGCCAGCAGCAGCAGGGGGCCGCCGAAATACGAGCAGTACTTC.

This clone was detected once. This chain uses TRBV9 with TRBJ2-1; tentative D call: TRBD2 (5 bases). V lost 4 bases and J lost 6, with 14 bases in between. CDR3 size: 14 residues. The germline V gene encodes CDR1 SGDLS and CDR2 YYNGEE. The CDR3 region is CASSTPGGPNEQFF. The CDR3 DNA reads TGTGCCAGCAGCACCCCAGGAGGACCCAATGAGCAGTTCTTC.

The chain is built from TRBV7-9 and TRBJ2-1; TRBD2 agrees at 9 bases. Per the germline V gene, CDR1 is SEHNR and CDR2 is FQNEAQ (reference sequence). The CDR3 spans 17 residues. J lost 2 bases, V lost 2 bases, and 7 bases had no gene match. CDR3 loop: CASSLRGLAGTYNEQFF. The CDR3, as DNA: TGTGCCAGCAGCTTAAGGGGGCTAGCGGGAACCTACAATGAGCAGTTCTTC.

V gene TRBV6-1 combines with J gene TRBJ2-3, with 8 positions matching TRBD1. V lost 4 bases and J lost 6; bases outside the gene matches: 9. Germline V gene lookup returns CDR1 MNHNS and CDR2 SASEGT. This CDR3 has 15 residues. The DNA for the CDR3 is TGTGCCAGCAGTGTACAGGGGGTTTCTTCTGATACGCAGTATTTT. Residues: CASSVQGVSSDTQYF.

V gene TRBV9 combines with J gene TRBJ2-1; 9 nucleotides align to TRBD1. Germline-derived CDR1 and CDR2 are SGDLS and YYNGEE. Trimming at V came to 0 bases and at J to 5 bases, leaving 9 bases not matched to a gene. This CDR3 contains 17 residues. CDR3 sequence (DNA): TGTGCCAGCAGCGTAGGGGGTGGGACAGGGCTAAACAATGAGCAGTTCTTC. It yields the protein CASSVGGGTGLNNEQFF.

The V gene is TRBV9, the J gene TRBJ2-2; the D gene is possibly TRBD2 (6 bases). Germline V CDR1 and CDR2: SGDLS, YYNGEE. Trimming pared 4 bases from V and 1 base from J, leaving 20 bases between. This CDR3 is 18 amino acids long. CDR3 sequence reads: CASSPYGGMTVNTGELFF. CDR3 in DNA: TGTGCCAGCAGCCCCTATGGGGGGATGACAGTGAACACCGGGGAGCTGTTTTTT.

The chain is built from TRBV2 and TRBJ2-7, with D unresolved. The CDR3 consists of 12 residues. Germline V gives CDR1 SNHLY, CDR2 FYNNEI. The germline V and J ends were trimmed by 9 bases and 3 bases, with 12 bases remaining between them. The CDR3 nucleotides read TGTGCCAGTCGGCGGCAGATCTACGAGCAGTACTTC. Amino acid sequence: CASRRQIYEQYF. Based on the CDR3 plus reference TRBV2 and TRBJ2-7, the full variable domain is EPEVTQTPSHQVTQMGQEVILRCVPISNHLYFYWYRQILGQKVEFLVSFYNNEISEKSEIFDDQFSVERPDGSNFTLKIRSTKLEDSAMYFCASRRQIYEQYFGPGTRLTVT.

The chain recombines TRBV7-9 with TRBJ2-1; the D gene could be TRBD1 or TRBD2 (5 bases each). The CDR3 spans 16 residues. The germline gives CDR1 SEHNR, CDR2 FQNEAQ (reference sequence). V lost 6 bases to trimming and J lost 2 bases, with 17 bases between them. The CDR3 region has the DNA TGTGCCAGCAGTCCCCCGGGGCGGGTTCCCTACAATGAGCAGTTCTTC. Encoded protein: CASSPPGRVPYNEQFF.

This clone was detected a few times. The CDR3 bases are TGTGCCAGCAGTACGGGGACAGGGGAGTATGGCTACACCTTC. It is translated as CASSTGTGEYGYTF. The chain carries TRBV7-8 and TRBJ1-2, with TRBD1 identical over 10 bases. Germline V CDR1 and CDR2: SGHVS, FQNEAQ. Trimming cost V 6 bases and J 5 bases; bases outside gene matches: 6. The CDR3 contains 14 residues.

This clone was seen a single time. V usage is TRBV5-4 and J usage is TRBJ2-7; 11 bases are a match to TRBD1. Looked up from germline, CDR1 is SGHNT and CDR2 is YYREEE (reference sequence). V shed 3 bases and J 4 bases; nucleotides not matched to a gene: 6. The CDR3 covers 15 residues. CDR3 coding DNA: TGTGCCAGCAGCTCCTACGGACAGGGGGCGTACGAGCAGTACTTC. Protein: CASSSYGQGAYEQYF.

The chain couples TRBV5-1 to TRBJ1-4; D is perhaps TRBD1 (5 bases). CDR3 length: 15 residues. CDR1 SGHRS and CDR2 YFSETQ come from the germline V gene. The V end lost 0 bases, the J end lost 7 bases, and 13 bases lay between the germline ends. The CDR3 nucleotides are TGCGCCAGCAGCTTGGGCGGGGCAGGGACTGAAAAACTGTTTTTT. Protein: CASSLGGAGTEKLFF.

The chain couples TRBV19 to TRBJ2-1; a possible D gene is TRBD2 (5 bases). The V gene's germline CDR1 is LNHDA and CDR2 SQIVND (reference sequence). The ends were cut back, 7 bases at V and 8 bases at J, with 21 bases in the middle. The CDR3 covers 15 residues. The CDR3 protein is CASTLRYSLGDEQFF. In DNA form, the CDR3 reads TGTGCCAGTACCCTAAGATACTCCCTGGGAGATGAGCAGTTCTTC.

V gene TRBV11-2 combines with J gene TRBJ1-1, with 7 bases matching TRBD1. This CDR3 has 12 amino acids. The V gene's germline CDR1 is SGHAT and CDR2 FQNNGV. V was clipped by 5 bases and J by 10 bases; unmatched bases: 7. Here the CDR3 DNA reads TGTGCCAGCAGCCCCCTCCAGGGGGTAGCTTTCTTT. Protein product: CASSPLQGVAFF.

This chain connects TRBV12-5 to TRBJ2-1; D is possibly TRBD1 (5 bases). Germline CDR1 reads LGHNT; CDR2 reads FRNRAP. V lost 5 bases to trimming and J lost 8 bases, with 22 bases between them. The CDR3 totals 16 residues. The CDR3 region is CASGLEGVLGRDEQFF. In DNA, the CDR3 is TGTGCTAGTGGTCTCGAAGGGGTGCTTGGCAGGGATGAGCAGTTCTTC.

This rearrangement joins TRBV5-5 to TRBJ2-3; 7 bases match TRBD1. Germline loops: CDR1 SGHKS, CDR2 YYEKEE (reference sequence). The CDR3 extends over 16 amino acids. V shed 0 bases, J shed 6 bases, and the junction held 10 bases outside the gene matches. The CDR3 region is CASSLGTAQGVDTQYF. The CDR3 region has the DNA TGTGCCAGCAGCTTGGGGACAGCCCAGGGGGTGGATACGCAGTATTTT. The full variable domain, in which reference TRBV5-5 and TRBJ2-3 provide the parts outside the CDR3, is DAGVTQSPTHLIKTRGQQVTLRCSPISGHKSVSWYQQVLGQGPQFIFQYYEKEERGRGNFPDRFSARQFPNYSSELNVNALLLGDSALYLCASSLGTAQGVDTQYFGPGTRLTVL.

Notes on this clone: The same CDR3 can be traced to other DNA sequences in this sample. This sequence joins TRBV7-9 and TRBJ2-2; no reliable D call. The germline CDR1 and CDR2 sequences are SEHNR and FQNEAQ (reference sequence). Trimming took 5 bases from V and 7 from J, leaving 8 bases between them. The CDR3 contains 12 residues. The CDR3 DNA sequence: TGTGCCAGCAGCCCACGTGGCGGGGAGCTGTTTTTT. Protein: CASSPRGGELFF.

This clone is a singleton in its sample. The chain employs TRBV5-1 and TRBJ1-1; D uncertain. This CDR3 is built from 18 residues. V lost 0 bases and J lost 1, with 19 bases in between. CDR1 SGHRS and CDR2 YFSETQ come from the germline V gene. The CDR3 nucleotides are TGCGCCAGCAGCTTGGACCCCGTTTCCTCGGCGGGGAACACTGAAGCTTTCTTT. Its translation: CASSLDPVSSAGNTEAFF.

This clone turned up a few times. Other DNA sequences in the same sample also yield this CDR3. V and J are TRBV10-3 and TRBJ2-7, with a possible D match to TRBD1 (6 bases). V was cut by 3 bases and J by 4 bases, with 7 bases left in between. Germline CDR1 reads ENHRY; CDR2 reads SYGVKD. This CDR3 is 12 amino acids long. This chain's CDR3 is CAISDRGYEQYF. DNA for the CDR3: TGTGCCATCAGTGACAGGGGTTACGAGCAGTACTTC.

The V and J genes are TRBV11-2 and TRBJ2-7; unclear D gene. This CDR3 region has 10 residues. Per germline, CDR1 SGHAT and CDR2 FQNNGV. The germline V and J ends were trimmed by 5 bases and 2 bases, with 1 base remaining between them. CDR3 sequence: CASSAYEQYF. The CDR3 DNA sequence: TGTGCCAGCAGCGCCTACGAGCAGTACTTC.

The chain combines TRBV19 with TRBJ2-2, with TRBD2 as a possible D gene (5 bases). Germline values: CDR1 LNHDA, CDR2 SQIVND (reference sequence). Deletions cut 1 base from V and 1 base from J, with 10 bases between. The CDR3 runs 16 residues. Here the CDR3 DNA reads TGTGCCAGTAGTATAGCCGGGAAGGGGAACACCGGGGAGCTGTTTTTT. The encoded protein is CASSIAGKGNTGELFF. The full variable domain, completed using reference TRBV19 and TRBJ2-2, is DGGITQSPKYLFRKEGQNVTLSCEQNLNHDAMYWYRQDPGQGLRLIYYSQIVNDFQKGDIAEGYSVSREKKESFPLTVTSAQKNPTAFYLCASSIAGKGNTGELFFGEGSRLTVL.

This chain uses TRBV15 with TRBJ2-5, with unresolved D. The CDR3 extends over 14 amino acids. CDR1 LNHNV and CDR2 YYDKDF come from the germline V gene (reference sequence). The ends were cut back, 1 base at V and 0 bases at J, with 6 bases in the middle. This chain's CDR3 is CATSRGGNQETQYF. The DNA for the CDR3 is TGTGCCACCAGCAGAGGCGGCAACCAAGAGACCCAGTACTTC.